The TCR beta chain under discussion was sequenced for a study of regulatory T cells in long-lasting Graves disease. The overall study: Graves' cases, newly diagnosed, had used antithyroid drugs under 3 months.

Arm-PCR of CDR3 regions and iRepertoire HTBI primers were used to build TCR beta libraries. TCRdb reanalysed the multiplex PCR reads using MiXCR and keeps one entry per CDR3 protein. The profile shows about 430,000 distinct CDR3 sequences, 15% of them singletons. As for time point: newly diagnosed GD, antithyroid drugs for less than 3 months. RNA from PBMCs was the source of the TCR library. The CDR3 loop spans 15 amino acids. CDR1 and CDR2 (germline): MNHNS, SASEGT. The trim removed 3 bases at V and 4 bases at J, leaving 6 bases unmatched. This clonotype occurred many times. This same sample was also taken into another study, of T cells in Graves' hyperthyroidism and ophthalmopathy. That report notes: From stable hyperthyroidism, ophthalmopathy was separated by a 13 V-J model.

The chain is built from TRBV6-1 and TRBJ1-5; 7 bases align to TRBD1. The receptor's source is a woman between 40 and 50 years old with Graves disease. The source material was peripheral blood mononuclear cells (PBMCs), sampled at new diagnosis, from a patient treated with antithyroid drugs. CDR3 sequence (DNA): TGTGCCAGCAGTGATCAGGCAGGGGGAAATCAGCCCCAGCATTTT. It yields the protein CASSDQAGGNQPQHF.